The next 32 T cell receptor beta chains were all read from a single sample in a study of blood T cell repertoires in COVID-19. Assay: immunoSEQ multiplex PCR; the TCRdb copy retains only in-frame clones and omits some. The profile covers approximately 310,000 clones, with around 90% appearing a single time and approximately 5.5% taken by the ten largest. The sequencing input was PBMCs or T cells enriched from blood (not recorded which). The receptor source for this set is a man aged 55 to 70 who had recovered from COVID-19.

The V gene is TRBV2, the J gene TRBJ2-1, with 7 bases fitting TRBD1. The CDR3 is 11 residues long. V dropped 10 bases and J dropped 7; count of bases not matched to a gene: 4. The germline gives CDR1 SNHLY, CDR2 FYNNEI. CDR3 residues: CATDRENEQFF. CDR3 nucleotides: TGTGCCACAGACAGGGAGAATGAGCAGTTCTTC. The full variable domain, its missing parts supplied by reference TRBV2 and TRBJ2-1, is EPEVTQTPSHQVTQMGQEVILRCVPISNHLYFYWYRQILGQKVEFLVSFYNNEISEKSEIFDDQFSVERPDGSNFTLKIRSTKLEDSAMYFCATDRENEQFFGPGTRLTVL.

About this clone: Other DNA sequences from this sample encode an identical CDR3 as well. Written as DNA, the CDR3 is TGTGCCAGCAGTTTGACAGGCTCCTACGAGCAGTACTTC. This codes for CASSLTGSYEQYF. The chain couples TRBV28 to TRBJ2-7; D is perhaps TRBD1 (6 bases). Germline CDR1 is MDHEN and CDR2 is SYDVKM. Trimming took 3 bases from V and 0 from J, leaving 6 bases between them. CDR3 length: 13 residues.

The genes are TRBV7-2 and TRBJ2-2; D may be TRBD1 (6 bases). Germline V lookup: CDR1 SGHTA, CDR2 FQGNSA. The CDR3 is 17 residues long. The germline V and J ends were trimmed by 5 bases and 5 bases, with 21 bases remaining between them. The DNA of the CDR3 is TGTGCCAGCAGCCTTATGGGGGCCTCAGCGGAGACCGGGGAGCTGTTTTTT. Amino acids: CASSLMGASAETGELFF.

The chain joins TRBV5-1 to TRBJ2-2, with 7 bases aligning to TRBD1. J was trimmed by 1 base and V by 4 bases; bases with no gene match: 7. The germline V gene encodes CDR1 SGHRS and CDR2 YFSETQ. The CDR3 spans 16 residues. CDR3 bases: TGCGCCAGCAGCCTCCCCAGGGACAGGAACACCGGGGAGCTGTTTTTT. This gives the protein CASSLPRDRNTGELFF.

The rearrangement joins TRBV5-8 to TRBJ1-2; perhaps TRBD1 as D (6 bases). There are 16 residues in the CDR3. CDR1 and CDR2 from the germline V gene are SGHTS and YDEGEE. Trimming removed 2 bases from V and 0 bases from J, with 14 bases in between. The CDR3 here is CASSFPWTAPNYGYTF. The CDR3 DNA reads TGTGCCAGCAGCTTCCCATGGACAGCTCCTAACTATGGCTACACCTTC.

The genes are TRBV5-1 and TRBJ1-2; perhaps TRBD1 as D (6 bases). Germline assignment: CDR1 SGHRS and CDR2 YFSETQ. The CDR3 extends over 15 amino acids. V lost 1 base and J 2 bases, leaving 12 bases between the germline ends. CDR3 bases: TGCGCCAGCAGCTTGCCCAACAGGGTCAACTATGGCTACACCTTC. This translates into CASSLPNRVNYGYTF.

CDR3 loop: CASRRGQARDGYTF. Here the CDR3 DNA reads TGCGCCAGCAGAAGGGGACAGGCGAGGGATGGCTACACCTTC. This sequence joins TRBV5-1 and TRBJ1-2; 8 bases line up with TRBD1. The CDR3 covers 14 residues. V dropped 5 bases and J dropped 6; count of bases not matched to a gene: 9. Per germline, CDR1 SGHRS and CDR2 YFSETQ.

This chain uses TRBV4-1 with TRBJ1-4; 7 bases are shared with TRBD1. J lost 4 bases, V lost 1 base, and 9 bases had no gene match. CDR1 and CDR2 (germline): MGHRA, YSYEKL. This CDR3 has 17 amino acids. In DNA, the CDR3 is TGCGCCAGCAGCCAAGTGGACAGGATAGGGGTTAATGAAAAACTGTTTTTT. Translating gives CASSQVDRIGVNEKLFF.

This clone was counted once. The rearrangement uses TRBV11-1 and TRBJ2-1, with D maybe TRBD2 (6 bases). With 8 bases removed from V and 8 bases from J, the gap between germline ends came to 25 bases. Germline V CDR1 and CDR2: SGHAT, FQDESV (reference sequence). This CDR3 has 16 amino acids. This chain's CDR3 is CASVPSDREPGHEQFF. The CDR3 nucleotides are TGTGCCAGCGTACCATCGGACCGGGAGCCTGGCCATGAGCAGTTCTTC.

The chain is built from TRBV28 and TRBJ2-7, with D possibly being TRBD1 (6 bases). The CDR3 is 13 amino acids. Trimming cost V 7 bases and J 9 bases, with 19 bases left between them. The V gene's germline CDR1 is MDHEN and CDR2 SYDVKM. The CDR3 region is CASTDSSYLGQYF. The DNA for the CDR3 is TGTGCCAGCACGGACAGTTCCTACTTGGGGCAGTACTTC.

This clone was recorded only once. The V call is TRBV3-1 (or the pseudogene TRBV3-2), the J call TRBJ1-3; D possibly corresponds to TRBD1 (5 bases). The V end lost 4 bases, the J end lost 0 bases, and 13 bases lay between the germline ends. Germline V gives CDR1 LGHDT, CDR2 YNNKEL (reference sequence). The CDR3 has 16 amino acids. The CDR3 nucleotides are TGTGCCAGCAGCCCACAGGTTATAAGCTCTGGAAACACCATATATTTT. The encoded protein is CASSPQVISSGNTIYF.

The CDR3 spells CASSLDGASYEQYF. CDR3 DNA: TGTGCCAGCAGCTTAGATGGGGCCTCCTACGAGCAGTACTTC. The J gene is TRBJ2-7, the V gene TRBV7-2; weak D call: TRBD1 (5 bases). The CDR3 covers 14 residues. Germline CDR1 is SGHTA and CDR2 is FQGNSA. V shed 1 base and J shed 0 bases, with 7 bases lying between them.

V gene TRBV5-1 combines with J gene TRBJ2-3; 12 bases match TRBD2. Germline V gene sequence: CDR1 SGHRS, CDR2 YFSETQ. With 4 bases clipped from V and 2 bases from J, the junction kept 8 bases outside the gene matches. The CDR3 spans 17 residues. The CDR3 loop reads CASSPSGRAYPTDTQYF. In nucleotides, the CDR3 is TGCGCCAGCAGCCCTAGCGGGAGGGCCTACCCCACAGATACGCAGTATTTT.

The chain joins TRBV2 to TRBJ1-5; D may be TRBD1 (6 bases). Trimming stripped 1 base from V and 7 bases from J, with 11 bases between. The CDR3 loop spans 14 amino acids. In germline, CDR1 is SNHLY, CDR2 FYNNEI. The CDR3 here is CASSEEGGDQPQHF. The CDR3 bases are TGTGCCAGCAGTGAAGAAGGGGGGGACCAGCCCCAGCATTTT.

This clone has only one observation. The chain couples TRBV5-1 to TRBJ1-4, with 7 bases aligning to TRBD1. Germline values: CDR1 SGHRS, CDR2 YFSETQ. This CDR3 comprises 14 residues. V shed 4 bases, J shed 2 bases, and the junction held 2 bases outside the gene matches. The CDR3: CASSVGQTNEKLFF. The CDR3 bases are TGCGCCAGCAGCGTGGGACAGACTAATGAAAAACTGTTTTTT.

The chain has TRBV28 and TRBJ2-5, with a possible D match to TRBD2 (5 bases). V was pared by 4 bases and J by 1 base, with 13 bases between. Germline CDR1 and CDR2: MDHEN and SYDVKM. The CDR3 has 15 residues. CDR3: CASSYEVAIQETQYF. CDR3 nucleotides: TGTGCCAGCAGTTACGAGGTAGCGATCCAAGAGACCCAGTACTTC.

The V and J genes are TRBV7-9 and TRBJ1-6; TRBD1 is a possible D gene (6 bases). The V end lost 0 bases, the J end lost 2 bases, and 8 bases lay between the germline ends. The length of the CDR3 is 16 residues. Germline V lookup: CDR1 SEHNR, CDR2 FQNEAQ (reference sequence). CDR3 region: CASSLAAGAYNSPLHF. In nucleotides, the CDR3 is TGTGCCAGCAGCTTAGCGGCAGGGGCCTATAATTCACCCCTCCACTTT.

CDR3 amino acids: CASSLLPGQSYEQYF. CDR3 DNA sequence: TGTGCCAGCTCCCTCCTCCCGGGACAGTCCTACGAGCAGTACTTC. The chain combines TRBV6-5 with TRBJ2-7, with 7 nucleotides matching TRBD1. The germline V gene has CDR1 MNHEY and CDR2 SVGAGI. The trim removed 8 bases at V and 1 base at J, leaving 11 bases unmatched. The CDR3 length is 15 residues.

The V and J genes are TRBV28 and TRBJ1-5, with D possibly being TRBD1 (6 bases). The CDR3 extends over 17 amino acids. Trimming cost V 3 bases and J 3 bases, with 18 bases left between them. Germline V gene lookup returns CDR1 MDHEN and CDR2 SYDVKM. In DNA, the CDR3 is TGTGCCAGCAGTTTCTTAGGCAAGGGGGTTGACAATCAGCCCCAGCATTTT. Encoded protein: CASSFLGKGVDNQPQHF.

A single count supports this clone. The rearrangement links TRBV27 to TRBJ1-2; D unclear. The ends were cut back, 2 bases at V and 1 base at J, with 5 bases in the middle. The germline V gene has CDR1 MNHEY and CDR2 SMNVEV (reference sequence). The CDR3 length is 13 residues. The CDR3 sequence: CASSLKHNYGYTF. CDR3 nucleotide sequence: TGTGCCAGCAGTTTAAAGCATAACTATGGCTACACCTTC.

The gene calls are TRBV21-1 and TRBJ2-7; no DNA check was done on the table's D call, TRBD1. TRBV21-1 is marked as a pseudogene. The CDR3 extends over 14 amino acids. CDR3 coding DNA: TGTGCCAGCAGCCGGACAGGGGGAGCCTACGAGCAGTACTTC. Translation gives CASSRTGGAYEQYF.

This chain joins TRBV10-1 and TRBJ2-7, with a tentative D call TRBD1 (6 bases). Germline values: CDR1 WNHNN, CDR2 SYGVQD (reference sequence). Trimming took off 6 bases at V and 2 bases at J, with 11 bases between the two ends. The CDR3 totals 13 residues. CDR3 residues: CASSPTGAYEQYF. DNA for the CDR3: TGCGCCAGCAGCCCGACAGGAGCCTACGAGCAGTACTTC.

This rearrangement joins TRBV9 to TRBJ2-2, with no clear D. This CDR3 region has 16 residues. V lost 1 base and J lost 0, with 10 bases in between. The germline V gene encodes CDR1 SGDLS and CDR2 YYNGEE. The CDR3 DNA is TGTGCCAGCAGCGTACCAGGTTTAGCGAACACCGGGGAGCTGTTTTTT. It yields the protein CASSVPGLANTGELFF. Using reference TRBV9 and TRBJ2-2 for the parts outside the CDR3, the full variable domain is DSGVTQTPKHLITATGQRVTLRCSPRSGDLSVYWYQQSLDQGLQFLIQYYNGEERAKGNILERFSAQQFPDLHSELNLSSLELGDSALYFCASSVPGLANTGELFFGEGSRLTVL.

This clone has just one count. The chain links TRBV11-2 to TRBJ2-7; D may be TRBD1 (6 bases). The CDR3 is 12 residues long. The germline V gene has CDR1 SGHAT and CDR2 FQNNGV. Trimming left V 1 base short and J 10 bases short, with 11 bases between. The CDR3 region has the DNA TGTGCCAGCAGCTTAGTCGGACAGCTTCAGTACTTC. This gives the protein CASSLVGQLQYF.

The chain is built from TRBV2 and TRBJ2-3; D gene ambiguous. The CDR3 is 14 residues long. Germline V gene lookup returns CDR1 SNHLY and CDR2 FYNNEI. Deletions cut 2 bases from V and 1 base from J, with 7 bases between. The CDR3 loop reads CASSELQGTDTQYF. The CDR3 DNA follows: TGTGCCAGCAGTGAACTGCAGGGCACAGATACGCAGTATTTT.

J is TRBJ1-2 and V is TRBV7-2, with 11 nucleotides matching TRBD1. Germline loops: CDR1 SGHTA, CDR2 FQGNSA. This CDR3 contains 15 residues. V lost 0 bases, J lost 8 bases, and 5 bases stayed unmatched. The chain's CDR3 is CASSLASGTGGGYTF. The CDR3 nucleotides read TGTGCCAGCAGCTTAGCGTCGGGGACAGGGGGAGGCTACACCTTC.

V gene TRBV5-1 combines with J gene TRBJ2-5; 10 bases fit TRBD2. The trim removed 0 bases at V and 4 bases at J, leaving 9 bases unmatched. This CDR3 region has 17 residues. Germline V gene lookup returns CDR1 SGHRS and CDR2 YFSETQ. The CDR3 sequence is CASSLVLAGDSGETQYF. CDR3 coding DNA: TGCGCCAGCAGCTTGGTCCTAGCGGGAGATTCAGGAGAGACCCAGTACTTC.

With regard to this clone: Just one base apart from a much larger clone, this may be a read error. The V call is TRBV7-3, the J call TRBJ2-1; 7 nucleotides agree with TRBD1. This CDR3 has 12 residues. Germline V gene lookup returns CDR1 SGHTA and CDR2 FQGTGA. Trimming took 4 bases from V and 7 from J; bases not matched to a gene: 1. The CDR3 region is CASSYRGNEQFF. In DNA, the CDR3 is TGTGCCAGCAGCTACAGGGGTAATGAGCAGTTCTTC.

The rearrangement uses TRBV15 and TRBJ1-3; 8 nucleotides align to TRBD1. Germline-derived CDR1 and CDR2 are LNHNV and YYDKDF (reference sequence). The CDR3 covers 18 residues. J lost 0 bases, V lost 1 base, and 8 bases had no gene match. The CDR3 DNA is TGTGCCACCAGCAGAGGTTTGGACAGGGCGATCTCTGGAAACACCATATATTTT. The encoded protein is CATSRGLDRAISGNTIYF.

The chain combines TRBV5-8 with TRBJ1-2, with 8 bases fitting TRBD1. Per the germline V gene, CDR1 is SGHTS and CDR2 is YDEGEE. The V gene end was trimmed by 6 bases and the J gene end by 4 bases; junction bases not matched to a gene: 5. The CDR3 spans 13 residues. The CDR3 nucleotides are TGTGCCAGCAACTCGGACAGGGTCTATGGCTACACCTTC. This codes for CASNSDRVYGYTF.

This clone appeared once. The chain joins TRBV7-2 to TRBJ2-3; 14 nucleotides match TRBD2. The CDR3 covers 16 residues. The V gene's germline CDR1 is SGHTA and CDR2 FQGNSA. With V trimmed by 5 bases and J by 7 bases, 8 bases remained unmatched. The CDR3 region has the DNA TGTGCCAGCAGCCTGGGGACTAGCGGGAGTATGAATACGCAGTATTTT. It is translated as CASSLGTSGSMNTQYF.

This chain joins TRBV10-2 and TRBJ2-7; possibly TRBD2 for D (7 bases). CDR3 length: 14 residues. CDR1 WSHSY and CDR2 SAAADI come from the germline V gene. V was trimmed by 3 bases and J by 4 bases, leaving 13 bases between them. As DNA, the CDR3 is TGCGCCAGCAGTGATCAGGGGAGGGGGTACGAGCAGTACTTC. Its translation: CASSDQGRGYEQYF.